Below, one TCR beta chain is given with its context. This entry comes from a study of Ad26.COV2.S vaccination and SARS-CoV-2 variants. Using immunoSEQ multiplex PCR, the repertoire was profiled, and TCRdb retains in-frame clones only, with some absent. The sample consists of about 320,000 clones, about 90% of them appearing once. Treatment: 15 to 20 received Ad26.COV2.S at low or high dose, single or two shots; 5 received placebo; per-sample allocation not given. Day 63 following the first vaccine or placebo injection was when the samples were taken. Cohort 1b enrolled adults aged 18-55 years in Boston. Built on an Ad26 vector, the vaccine expressed Wuhan-strain SARS-CoV-2 spike. Germline V gene data show CDR1 as MNHNS and CDR2 as SASEGT. This CDR3 has 15 amino acids. With 2 bases removed from V and 1 base from J, the gap between germline ends came to 11 bases.

The material was peripheral blood, obtained in a trial of Ad26.COV2.S vaccine versus placebo. This rearrangement joins TRBV6-1 to TRBJ1-1; possibly TRBD1 for D (6 bases). The receptor was isolated from a person between 18 and 59 years old who received the Ad26.COV2.S COVID-19 vaccine or a placebo. CDR3 nucleotides: TGTGCCAGCAGTGAATGGATAGGGGGGAACACTGAAGCTTTCTTT. This encodes CASSEWIGGNTEAFF.